This T cell receptor beta chain was identified during a study of Tregs in tolerant kidney transplant recipients. Whole-study findings and limits: This study did not directly address biological reproducibility. The most relevant donor-specific Treg TCRbeta repertoire apparently came from expansion with activated donor B cells. The small number of patients limits these findings pending further validation.

With respect to this clone: Its matching antigen is unknown.

The V end lost 5 bases, the J end lost 0 bases, and 10 bases lay between the germline ends. The CDR3 totals 13 residues. Germline CDR1 SQVTM, CDR2 ANQGSEA. The table came from immunoSEQ multiplex PCR; TCRdb's copy has only in-frame clones and leaves some out. The data contain some 70,000 clones, roughly 89% of them singletons. Unstimulated Tregs (CD4+CD25+CD127-) and CD4+CD25- non-Tregs were sorted from PBMCs. The source is a human donor in good health. The rearrangement uses TRBV29-1 and TRBJ1-2; a possible D gene is TRBD1 (5 bases). Material: CD4+ T cells from blood. For the CDR3, the DNA is TGCAGCGTTAGCAAGGGGACTAACTATGGCTACACCTTC. Translating it yields CSVSKGTNYGYTF.